The 27 T cell receptor beta chains below all came from one sample that was sequenced in a study of blood T cell repertoires in COVID-19. TCRdb's table, derived via immunoSEQ multiplex PCR, lists solely in-frame clones and lacks some. The sample holds roughly 150,000 clones, around four fifths seen once. The sequencing sample was made of peripheral blood. The receptors were sampled from a man between 65 and 79 years old with acute or convalescent COVID-19.

This chain joins TRBV9 and TRBJ1-1, with 9 bases that match TRBD1. V lost 0 bases to trimming and J lost 5 bases; unmatched junction nucleotides: 11. Germline V CDR1 and CDR2: SGDLS, YYNGEE. The CDR3 spans 17 residues. The CDR3, as DNA: TGTGCCAGCAGCGTAGAACCACAGGGGGCTTCGAGGACTGAAGCTTTCTTT. Residues: CASSVEPQGASRTEAFF.

The chain employs TRBV27 and TRBJ1-2; no firm D call. CDR1 is MNHEY and CDR2 is SMNVEV in the germline V gene (reference sequence). The length of the CDR3 is 13 residues. V lost 4 bases and J 6 bases, leaving 12 bases between the germline ends. The CDR3 here is CASSSLDTHGYTF. CDR3 sequence (DNA): TGTGCCAGCAGTTCCCTCGACACGCATGGCTACACCTTC.

CDR3 sequence: CASSHSSRDRGTKRELFF. Written as DNA, the CDR3 is TGCGCCAGCAGTCATTCCTCCCGGGACAGGGGGACCAAGAGGGAGCTGTTTTTT. The chain links TRBV5-1 to TRBJ2-2; 11 bases line up with TRBD1. V was clipped by 5 bases and J by 9 bases; unmatched bases: 18. This CDR3 is built from 18 residues. The germline V gene has CDR1 SGHRS and CDR2 YFSETQ.

This chain connects TRBV27 to TRBJ2-1; the D is unclear. V was shortened by 3 bases and J by 4 bases, with 10 bases between the two germline ends. CDR1 is MNHEY and CDR2 is SMNVEV in the germline V gene (reference sequence). The CDR3 spans 14 residues. DNA for the CDR3: TGTGCCAGCAGTTTCTTTTCCGGGTACAATGAGCAGTTCTTC. Translation: CASSFFSGYNEQFF.

The chain joins TRBV5-6 to TRBJ2-7; D is perhaps TRBD2 (7 bases). Trimming pared 0 bases from V and 2 bases from J, leaving 12 bases between. The CDR3 consists of 15 residues. CDR1 is SGHDT, CDR2 YYEEEE, per germline. The CDR3 sequence: CASSLDGGLPYEQYF. The DNA for the CDR3 is TGTGCCAGCAGCTTGGACGGGGGGCTCCCCTACGAGCAGTACTTC.

This clone was seen only once. J is TRBJ1-4 and V is TRBV5-1; weak D call: TRBD1 (6 bases). This CDR3 contains 15 residues. Germline CDR1 reads SGHRS; CDR2 reads YFSETQ. V lost 4 bases and J 7 bases, leaving 17 bases between the germline ends. CDR3 loop: CASSPRTASIEKLFF. CDR3 DNA sequence: TGCGCCAGCAGCCCGCGGACAGCCTCAATTGAAAAACTGTTTTTT.

This chain joins TRBV5-1 and TRBJ2-5, with TRBD1 matching over 9 bases. Germline V gives CDR1 SGHRS, CDR2 YFSETQ. J gave up 1 base and V 4 bases, and 11 bases lay outside the gene matches. This CDR3 comprises 17 residues. The CDR3 DNA is TGCGCCAGCAGCCCAAGGTCCCTGGACAGGGGCCAAGAGACCCAGTACTTC. As protein: CASSPRSLDRGQETQYF.

This clone was detected a few times. The J gene is TRBJ1-5, the V gene TRBV27; D is perhaps TRBD1 (6 bases). V lost 5 bases to trimming and J lost 9 bases, with 20 bases between them. The germline V gene has CDR1 MNHEY and CDR2 SMNVEV (reference sequence). The CDR3 has 15 residues. Here the CDR3 DNA reads TGTGCCAGCAGTCAAGTCGGACAGTGGGCTTGGCCCCAGCATTTT. Protein: CASSQVGQWAWPQHF.

This clone was observed once. V and J are TRBV20-1 and TRBJ2-7; D remains unclear. Germline CDR1 and CDR2: DFQATT and SNEGSKA (reference sequence). Trimming removed 1 base from V and 6 bases from J, with 7 bases in between. This CDR3 is 11 amino acids long. The CDR3 nucleotides are TGCAGTGCTAGAGCTCGCGGCGAGCAGTACTTC. It is translated as CSARARGEQYF.

The chain combines TRBV5-1 with TRBJ2-3; D uncertain. Deletions cut 1 base from V and 0 bases from J, with 12 bases between. In germline, CDR1 is SGHRS, CDR2 YFSETQ. The CDR3 has 16 residues. CDR3 sequence (DNA): TGCGCCAGCAGCTTGAGCGCACTCGCCAGCACAGATACGCAGTATTTT. Translating gives CASSLSALASTDTQYF.

The gene calls are TRBV9 and TRBJ2-2, with D possibly being TRBD1 (6 bases). The V gene's germline CDR1 is SGDLS and CDR2 YYNGEE. CDR3 length: 16 residues. V was cut by 4 bases and J by 3 bases, with 16 bases left in between. CDR3: CASSLRTARYTGELFF. DNA for the CDR3: TGTGCCAGCAGCCTACGGACAGCTCGGTACACCGGGGAGCTGTTTTTT. The complete variable domain, with remaining parts taken from reference TRBV9 and TRBJ2-2, reads DSGVTQTPKHLITATGQRVTLRCSPRSGDLSVYWYQQSLDQGLQFLIQYYNGEERAKGNILERFSAQQFPDLHSELNLSSLELGDSALYFCASSLRTARYTGELFFGEGSRLTVL.

The CDR3 protein is CASSLAVYEKLFF. The CDR3 DNA reads as TGTGCCAGCAGCTTAGCAGTTTATGAAAAACTGTTTTTT. This sequence joins TRBV11-2 and TRBJ1-4; no firm D call. The CDR3 consists of 13 residues. V lost 1 base to trimming and J lost 6 bases, with 6 bases between them. Per germline, CDR1 SGHAT and CDR2 FQNNGV.

V is TRBV3-1 (or the pseudogene TRBV3-2) and J is TRBJ1-2; 9 bases are a match to TRBD1. V was clipped by 2 bases and J by 8 bases; unmatched bases: 9. CDR1 is LGHDT, CDR2 YNNKEL, per germline (reference sequence). This CDR3 has 15 amino acids. The CDR3 here is CASSQPGGTGKGYTF. The CDR3 DNA reads TGTGCCAGCAGCCAACCAGGGGGGACAGGGAAGGGCTACACCTTC.

This rearrangement joins TRBV20-1 to TRBJ1-5; D might be TRBD1 (6 bases). V shed 3 bases and J shed 2 bases, with 8 bases lying between them. The V gene's germline CDR1 is DFQATT and CDR2 SNEGSKA (reference sequence). This CDR3 is built from 13 residues. The CDR3 protein is CSASRQGNQPQHF. As DNA, the CDR3 is TGCAGTGCTAGTAGACAGGGCAATCAGCCCCAGCATTTT.

V usage is TRBV2 and J usage is TRBJ2-3; 11 nucleotides match TRBD2. The CDR3 totals 15 residues. The V gene's germline CDR1 is SNHLY and CDR2 FYNNEI. The J segment lost 6 bases and the V segment lost 4 bases, leaving 6 bases of the junction unmatched. The CDR3 reads CASSVRLAGLDTQYF. CDR3 DNA sequence: TGTGCCAGCAGTGTAAGACTAGCGGGGCTGGATACGCAGTATTTT.

This clone showed up just a few times. The CDR3 nucleotides are TGTGCCAGCAGCCGACTTTCCTCTGGAAACACCATATATTTT. Protein: CASSRLSSGNTIYF. The gene calls are TRBV3-1 (or the pseudogene TRBV3-2) and TRBJ1-3; D remains unclear. CDR3 length equals 14 residues. Looked up from germline, CDR1 is LGHDT and CDR2 is YNNKEL (reference sequence). Trimming pared 4 bases from V and 0 bases from J, leaving 7 bases between.

CDR3 region: CASSGGGAGEDTQYF. In DNA form, the CDR3 reads TGTGCCAGCAGCGGGGGCGGAGCGGGAGAAGATACGCAGTATTTT. The rearrangement uses TRBV11-2 and TRBJ2-3; 8 bases are a match to TRBD2. The germline V gene encodes CDR1 SGHAT and CDR2 FQNNGV. The CDR3 length is 15 residues. With V trimmed by 5 bases and J by 5 bases, 9 bases remained unmatched.

The rearrangement links TRBV12-3 or TRBV12-4 to TRBJ2-1, with 7 bases matching TRBD2. This CDR3 comprises 12 residues. The V gene end was trimmed by 11 bases and the J gene end by 6 bases; junction bases not matched to a gene: 7. The CDR3 region is CAASGGSNEQFF. CDR3 in DNA: TGTGCCGCATCGGGGGGTAGCAATGAGCAGTTCTTC.

V usage is TRBV5-1 and J usage is TRBJ1-4, with 10 positions matching TRBD1. The CDR3 length is 17 residues. CDR1 and CDR2 (germline): SGHRS, YFSETQ. V lost 5 bases to trimming and J lost 2 bases; unmatched junction nucleotides: 9. CDR3: CASRPGQGPVTNEKLFF. CDR3 sequence (DNA): TGCGCCAGCAGACCGGGACAGGGGCCTGTGACTAATGAAAAACTGTTTTTT.

The chain is built from TRBV28 and TRBJ2-4; TRBD1 agrees at 9 bases. CDR3 length equals 15 residues. Germline V gene lookup returns CDR1 MDHEN and CDR2 SYDVKM. V was pared by 5 bases and J by 2 bases, with 4 bases of the junction left unmatched. This chain's CDR3 is CASSTQGASKNIQYF. The CDR3 DNA sequence: TGTGCCAGCAGTACACAGGGGGCTTCCAAAAACATTCAGTACTTC.

The J gene is TRBJ1-2, the V gene TRBV6-4; 8 bases fit TRBD1. Trimming removed 6 bases from V and 4 bases from J; junction bases left unmatched: 7. The germline CDR1 and CDR2 sequences are MRHNA and SNTAGT. This CDR3 spans 14 amino acids. The CDR3 is CASRATGVGYGYTF. The CDR3 DNA reads TGTGCCAGCAGAGCGACAGGGGTAGGCTATGGCTACACCTTC.

The V call is TRBV3-1 (or the pseudogene TRBV3-2), the J call TRBJ2-1; 8 nucleotides align to TRBD2. CDR1 LGHDT and CDR2 YNNKEL come from the germline V gene (reference sequence). V lost 4 bases, J lost 6 bases, and 8 bases stayed unmatched. The CDR3 contains 15 residues. This chain's CDR3 is CASSPSGGSGNEQFF. CDR3 nucleotides: TGTGCCAGCAGCCCCAGCGGGGGATCAGGCAATGAGCAGTTCTTC.

The chain links TRBV18 to TRBJ1-6; TRBD1 is a possible D gene (6 bases). Looked up from germline, CDR1 is KGHSH and CDR2 is LQKENI. V lost 3 bases to trimming and J lost 4 bases, with 10 bases between them. The CDR3 totals 15 residues. The CDR3 coding sequence is TGTGCCAGCTCACCCACAGGGAAATATAATTCACCCCTCCACTTT. Amino acids: CASSPTGKYNSPLHF.

The chain combines TRBV5-1 with TRBJ1-3; 8 nucleotides agree with TRBD1. This CDR3 is 14 amino acids long. The J segment lost 4 bases and the V segment lost 4 bases, leaving 4 bases of the junction unmatched. Looked up from germline, CDR1 is SGHRS and CDR2 is YFSETQ. The CDR3 protein is CASSKGQEGNTIYF. In DNA form, the CDR3 reads TGCGCCAGCAGCAAGGGACAGGAGGGAAACACCATATATTTT. Together with reference TRBV5-1 and TRBJ1-3, the CDR3 gives the full variable domain: KAGVTQTPRYLIKTRGQQVTLSCSPISGHRSVSWYQQTPGQGLQFLFEYFSETQRNKGNFPGRFSGRQFSNSRSEMNVSTLELGDSALYLCASSKGQEGNTIYFGEGSWLTVV.

The chain uses TRBV28 and TRBJ2-1, with 10 bases that match TRBD2. J was trimmed by 4 bases and V by 6 bases; bases with no gene match: 3. The CDR3 spans 14 residues. Germline loops: CDR1 MDHEN, CDR2 SYDVKM. CDR3 region: CASSRSGRYNEQFF. DNA of the CDR3: TGTGCCAGCAGCCGTAGCGGGAGGTACAATGAGCAGTTCTTC.

The chain recombines TRBV5-4 with TRBJ1-2; perhaps TRBD1 as D (5 bases). The CDR3 has 15 amino acids. Trimming removed 4 bases at V and 6 bases at J, with 19 bases between. From germline, CDR1 is SGHNT and CDR2 YYREEE (reference sequence). The CDR3 here is CASSPEAGREDGYTF. CDR3 sequence (DNA): TGTGCCAGCAGCCCAGAAGCGGGCAGGGAAGATGGCTACACCTTC.

The V gene is TRBV18, the J gene TRBJ1-4; possibly TRBD1 for D (5 bases). CDR3 length: 15 residues. Per the germline V gene, CDR1 is KGHSH and CDR2 is LQKENI. The ends were cut back, 2 bases at V and 4 bases at J, with 11 bases in the middle. CDR3 DNA sequence: TGTGCCAGCTCACCAGCGGGACGGATTAATGAAAAACTGTTTTTT. Translation: CASSPAGRINEKLFF.